A selection of T cell receptor beta chains follows, all from one sample in a study of T cell clusters in autoimmune cytopenias. TCRdb reanalyzed the multiplex PCR reads and collapses them to one entry per CDR3 protein, without DNA. Its listing shows around 7,000 distinct CDR3 sequences. A further study also used this sample, focusing on T cell repertoires in aging, cancer and after chemotherapy.

The sample was peripheral blood. All receptors derive from a human donor in good health. Both conserved end residues are part of each CDR3. Each record gives: V gene, J gene, clone size, CDR3 protein. Not all rows give a size; the values are once, few, many and, for expanded clones, a class.

v_call: TRBV4-3
j_call: TRBJ1-1
clone_size: .
cdr3_aa: CASSQGVNTEAFF

v_call: TRBV18
j_call: TRBJ1-2
clone_size: .
cdr3_aa: CASSSISGATGYTF

v_call: TRBV7-6
j_call: TRBJ2-5
clone_size: .
cdr3_aa: CASSLRGTKETQYF

v_call: TRBV24-1
j_call: TRBJ2-1
clone_size: medium-sized
cdr3_aa: CATSGRQVNEQFF

v_call: TRBV6-1
j_call: TRBJ2-3
clone_size: .
cdr3_aa: CASRRVEADTQYF

v_call: TRBV18
j_call: TRBJ1-2
clone_size: .
cdr3_aa: CASSGRLYGYTF

v_call: TRBV19
j_call: TRBJ1-2
clone_size: .
cdr3_aa: CASSGGQGYGYTF

v_call: TRBV11-1
j_call: TRBJ1-1
clone_size: medium-sized
cdr3_aa: CASSLATRRENTEAFF

v_call: TRBV18
j_call: TRBJ2-4
clone_size: medium-sized
cdr3_aa: CASSPSRADRPGGIQYF

v_call: TRBV19
j_call: TRBJ1-1
clone_size: .
cdr3_aa: CASSGRMNTEAFF

v_call: TRBV5-5
j_call: TRBJ2-1
clone_size: .
cdr3_aa: CASSFRDRGQGYNEQFF

v_call: TRBV19
j_call: TRBJ2-5
clone_size: medium-sized
cdr3_aa: CASSMSQGAGETQYF

v_call: TRBV6-5
j_call: TRBJ1-2
clone_size: .
cdr3_aa: CASSYRGRGLYGYTF

v_call: TRBV6-4
j_call: TRBJ2-1
clone_size: .
cdr3_aa: CASSDGDRYPAEQFF

v_call: TRBV24-1
j_call: TRBJ1-2
clone_size: .
cdr3_aa: CATSDFTDGYTF

v_call: TRBV18
j_call: TRBJ2-7
clone_size: .
cdr3_aa: CASSPFREPYEQYF

v_call: TRBV12-3/TRBV12-4
j_call: TRBJ1-2
clone_size: .
cdr3_aa: CASSLGSETGYTSYGYTF

v_call: TRBV6-2/TRBV6-3
j_call: TRBJ1-3
clone_size: .
cdr3_aa: CASSYGSSGNTIYF

v_call: TRBV11-2
j_call: TRBJ1-6
clone_size: medium-sized
cdr3_aa: CASSRTPPATQGLPYNSPLHF

v_call: TRBV6-6
j_call: TRBJ2-5
clone_size: .
cdr3_aa: CASSYLTSGGGQETQYF

v_call: TRBV6-5
j_call: TRBJ2-3
clone_size: medium-sized
cdr3_aa: CASSYADSSTDTQYF

v_call: TRBV15
j_call: TRBJ1-3
clone_size: .
cdr3_aa: CATSSERGSGSGNTIYF

v_call: TRBV11-2
j_call: TRBJ2-7
clone_size: .
cdr3_aa: CASSPWTGGTYEQYF

v_call: TRBV6-5
j_call: TRBJ2-3
clone_size: .
cdr3_aa: CASSHTRTSGGRNTQYF

v_call: TRBV11-2
j_call: TRBJ2-5
clone_size: .
cdr3_aa: CASSLDGGGEETQYF

v_call: TRBV10-3
j_call: TRBJ2-2
clone_size: medium-sized
cdr3_aa: CAISQRQGATSGELFF

v_call: TRBV6-1
j_call: TRBJ2-6
clone_size: medium-sized
cdr3_aa: CASRSGVGQGTVLTF

v_call: TRBV13
j_call: TRBJ2-7
clone_size: .
cdr3_aa: CASSLGLTYEQYF

v_call: TRBV27
j_call: TRBJ2-3
clone_size: .
cdr3_aa: CASKVRKGDGADTQYF

v_call: TRBV18
j_call: TRBJ1-5
clone_size: .
cdr3_aa: CASSPQGSNQPQHF

v_call: TRBV15
j_call: TRBJ2-3
clone_size: medium-sized
cdr3_aa: CATSGGGGESDTQYF

v_call: TRBV12-3/TRBV12-4
j_call: TRBJ2-3
clone_size: medium-sized
cdr3_aa: CASSLQVLGTDTQYF

v_call: TRBV19
j_call: TRBJ2-3
clone_size: medium-sized
cdr3_aa: CASSARGSGGAYSGTDTQYF

v_call: TRBV5-6
j_call: TRBJ1-5
clone_size: .
cdr3_aa: CASSLGPGSNQPQHF

v_call: TRBV7-6
j_call: TRBJ2-3
clone_size: medium-sized
cdr3_aa: CASGGGAGNTQYF

v_call: TRBV6-2/TRBV6-3
j_call: TRBJ2-6
clone_size: medium-sized
cdr3_aa: CASSFGSGANVLTF

v_call: TRBV19
j_call: TRBJ1-2
clone_size: .
cdr3_aa: CASSTSGSYYGYTF

v_call: TRBV12-3/TRBV12-4
j_call: TRBJ1-5
clone_size: medium-sized
cdr3_aa: CASSLLGGNQPQHF

v_call: TRBV30
j_call: TRBJ2-3
clone_size: medium-sized
cdr3_aa: CAWSVLDSTDTQYF

v_call: TRBV6-2/TRBV6-3
j_call: TRBJ2-5
clone_size: .
cdr3_aa: CASSYSGWDRGQETQYF

v_call: TRBV19
j_call: TRBJ1-1
clone_size: .
cdr3_aa: CASSISPRTEAFF

v_call: TRBV5-5
j_call: TRBJ2-4
clone_size: medium-sized
cdr3_aa: CASSLPPSGGNIQYF

v_call: TRBV19
j_call: TRBJ2-7
clone_size: medium-sized
cdr3_aa: CASSISWGYEQYF

v_call: TRBV18
j_call: TRBJ1-4
clone_size: .
cdr3_aa: CASSPRTGLNEKLFF

v_call: TRBV13
j_call: TRBJ1-4
clone_size: .
cdr3_aa: CASSLGEKLFF

v_call: TRBV30
j_call: TRBJ2-2
clone_size: medium-sized
cdr3_aa: CAWSVSDFTGELFF

v_call: TRBV29-1
j_call: TRBJ2-5
clone_size: large
cdr3_aa: CSGWWQETQYF